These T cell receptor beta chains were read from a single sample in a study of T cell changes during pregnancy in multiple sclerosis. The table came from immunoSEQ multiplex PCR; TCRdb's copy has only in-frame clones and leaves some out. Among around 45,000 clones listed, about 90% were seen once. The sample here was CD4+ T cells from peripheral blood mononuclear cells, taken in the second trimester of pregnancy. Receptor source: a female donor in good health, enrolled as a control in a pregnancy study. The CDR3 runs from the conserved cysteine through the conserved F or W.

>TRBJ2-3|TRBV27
CASSFSLVRDTQYF
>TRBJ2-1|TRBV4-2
CASSQGVQGDNEQFF
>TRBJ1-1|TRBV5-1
CASSRTGIETEAFF
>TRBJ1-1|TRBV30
CAWSVGTGSTEAFF
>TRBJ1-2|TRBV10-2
CASSDGQGGYTF
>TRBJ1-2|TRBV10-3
CAISESGTGYGYTF
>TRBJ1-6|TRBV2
CASSNRGRSPLHF
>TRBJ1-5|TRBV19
CASSTPGQGRDQPQHF
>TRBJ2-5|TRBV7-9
CASSPGLSGTQYF
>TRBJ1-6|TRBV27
CASSGPLTGTGNSPLHF
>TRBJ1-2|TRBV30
CAWSATRGYGYTF
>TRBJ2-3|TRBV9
CASSGGGGGLNTQYF
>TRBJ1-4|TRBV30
CAWSTGISGNEKLFF
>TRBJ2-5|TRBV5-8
CASSPSLGLAGEETQYF
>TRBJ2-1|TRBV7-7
CASSLALRGRQFF
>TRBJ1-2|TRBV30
CAWSPQSNYGYTF
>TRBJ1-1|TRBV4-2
CASSPQGGHTEAFF
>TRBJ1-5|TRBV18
CASSPQGAGSNQPQHF
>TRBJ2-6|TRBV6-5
CASSYLAGANVLTF
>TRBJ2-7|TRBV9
CASSGDRFSYEQYF
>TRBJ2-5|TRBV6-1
CASSEAGGQETQYF
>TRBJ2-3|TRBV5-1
CASSWGGGLSTDTQYF
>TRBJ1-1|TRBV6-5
CASSTGTHHGAFF
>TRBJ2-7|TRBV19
CASTLTAAGREQYF
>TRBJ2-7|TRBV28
CASSTDREQYF
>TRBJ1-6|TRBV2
CASTRSGGSSYNSPLHF
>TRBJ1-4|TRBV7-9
CASSLGDLNEKLFF
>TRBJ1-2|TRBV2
CASKSGTGGYGYTF
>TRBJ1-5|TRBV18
CASSPHRYQPQHF
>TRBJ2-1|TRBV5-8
CASSWWGGSYNEQFF
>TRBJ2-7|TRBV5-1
CASGRSGSYEQYF
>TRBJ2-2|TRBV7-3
CASSYSGGNTGELFF
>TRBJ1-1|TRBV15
CATSRDLNTEAFF
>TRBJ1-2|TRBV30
CAWSGGALYGYTF
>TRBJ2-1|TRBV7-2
CASSVIITSPNEQFF
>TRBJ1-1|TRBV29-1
CSAWVQGSDTEAFF
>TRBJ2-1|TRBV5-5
CASSLVAGNEQFF
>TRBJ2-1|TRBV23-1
CASSPYPRTARSSGGGCFF
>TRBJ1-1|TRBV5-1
CASSFEGSAGFPEAFF
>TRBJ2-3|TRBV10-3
CAISVGPAADTQYF
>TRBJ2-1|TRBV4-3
CASSRNFQGVGNNEQFF
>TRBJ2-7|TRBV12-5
CASGLVRTSGRAEGFSREQYF
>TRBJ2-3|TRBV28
CASSFWDLESPDTQYF
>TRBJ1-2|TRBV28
CASRSQDRRYGYTF
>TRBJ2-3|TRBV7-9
CASSLQGWKLNTQYF
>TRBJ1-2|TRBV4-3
CASSYKQGADYGYTF
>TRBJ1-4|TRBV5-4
CASSLAGTGGEKLFF
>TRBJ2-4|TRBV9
CASSPSGTGTNIQYF